In its sample, the clone carrying this T cell receptor beta chain was seen a few times. Its matching antigen is unknown. Other DNA variants within this sample encode the same CDR3. Every single donor gave one heparinised blood draw, and these averaged around 120 mL. Reverse transcription of all isolated RNA meant that expressed TCRB transcripts were sequenced. Libraries were prepared by immunoSEQ multiplex PCR; TCRdb keeps only in-frame clonotypes and omits some of them. The table lists 630,000 or so clones, around 15% of them singletons. The sample is drawn from a study of beta chain features in type 1 diabetes. Study-level points and caveats: Reads derived from cDNA could over-represent cells showing high TCR expression. Shorter TCRB CDR3s, moderately but significantly so, marked every one of the four CD4+ subsets in Type 1 diabetes patients. When VDJ junctions were examined, type 1 diabetes patients showed fewer insertions and more deletions.

The CDR3 has 14 amino acids. CDR1 and CDR2 from the germline V gene are SGHRS and YFSETQ. The germline V and J ends were trimmed by 0 bases and 2 bases, with 9 bases remaining between them. What was sequenced was naive CD4+ T cells from blood. The receptor was isolated from a man aged 18 to 30 with type 1 diabetes. The chain combines TRBV5-1 with TRBJ2-7; D not resolved. CDR3 residues: CASSLERDTYEQYF. CDR3 in DNA: TGCGCCAGCAGCTTGGAGCGAGATACCTACGAGCAGTACTTC.